This T cell receptor beta chain was identified in a study of OX40 agonist ivuxolimab in advanced cancers. The germline CDR1 and CDR2 sequences are MDHEN and SYDVKM. This CDR3 spans 18 amino acids. V lost 1 base and J lost 1; bases outside the gene matches: 9. Only in-frame clones appear in the TCRdb table, and some are missing; sequencing was by immunoSEQ multiplex PCR. The sample shows 80,000 to 95,000 clones, roughly 88% of them seen only once. The sequence came from an adult with an advanced solid tumor such as melanoma, head and neck, liver or kidney cancer. Sample: CD4+ or CD8+ T cells sorted from blood, taken in a trial of the OX40 agonist ivuxolimab. The chain carries TRBV28 and TRBJ2-2; 7 positions agree with TRBD2. CDR3 sequence reads: CASSLLGVAGLNTGELFF. The CDR3 nucleotides are TGTGCCAGCAGTTTATTGGGGGTAGCGGGTCTGAACACCGGGGAGCTGTTTTTT.